Below are 26 T cell receptor beta chains sequenced from a single sample in a study of blood T cell repertoires in COVID-19. Some clones are missing from TCRdb's copy, which holds only in-frame ones; the method was immunoSEQ multiplex PCR. The sample comprises about 180,000 clones, roughly 87% of which are singletons, and 6.5% to 8.5% rests with the top ten. Sequenced material: peripheral blood. Source of these receptors: a woman in her sixties or seventies with COVID-19, enrolled during active disease.

The table lists this clone with many counts. V gene TRBV2 combines with J gene TRBJ1-5; D unresolved. V lost 1 base and J lost 4, with 11 bases in between. CDR3 length equals 15 residues. From germline, CDR1 is SNHLY and CDR2 FYNNEI. CDR3 loop: CASSEVPRPNQPQHF. In DNA form, the CDR3 reads TGTGCCAGCAGTGAAGTCCCCAGGCCAAATCAGCCCCAGCATTTT.

This clone was recorded a few times. The genes are TRBV7-8 and TRBJ1-2; a possible D gene is TRBD1 (6 bases). CDR3 length: 13 residues. CDR1 and CDR2 from the germline V gene are SGHVS and FQNEAQ. Deletions cut 3 bases from V and 6 bases from J, with 11 bases between. CDR3 residues: CASSLGARNGYTF. The DNA for the CDR3 is TGTGCCAGCAGCTTGGGGGCAAGGAATGGCTACACCTTC.

Worth noting for this clone: At one end, the junction sequence differs from germline, possibly due to a read error. The gene calls are TRBV11-2 and TRBJ2-7, with D possibly matching TRBD1 (5 bases). This CDR3 comprises 11 residues. Germline-derived CDR1 and CDR2 are SGHAT and FQNNGV. The CDR3 is CASSLVGQKSF. The CDR3 nucleotides are TGTGCCAGCAGCCTGGTTGGACAAAAGAGCTTC.

The chain recombines TRBV28 with TRBJ2-1, with TRBD2 matching over 11 bases. V dropped 6 bases and J dropped 6; count of bases not matched to a gene: 13. Germline lookup yields CDR1 MDHEN and CDR2 SYDVKM. CDR3 length: 17 residues. CDR3 sequence: CASSPQAVAGGSNEQFF. The CDR3, as DNA: TGTGCCAGCAGCCCACAGGCGGTAGCGGGAGGGAGCAATGAGCAGTTCTTC. The full variable domain, rest sourced from reference TRBV28 and TRBJ2-1, is DVKVTQSSRYLVKRTGEKVFLECVQDMDHENMFWYRQDPGLGLRLIYFSYDVKMKEKGDIPEGYSVSREKKERFSLILESASTNQTSMYLCASSPQAVAGGSNEQFFGPGTRLTVL.

The rearrangement uses TRBV7-6 and TRBJ2-2; unclear D gene. Germline V gene data show CDR1 as SGHVS and CDR2 as FNYEAQ. Deletions cut 3 bases from V and 0 bases from J, with 11 bases between. The CDR3 loop spans 16 amino acids. In nucleotides, the CDR3 is TGTGCCAGCAGCTTGGAGACGGCTTCGAACACCGGGGAGCTGTTTTTT. This gives the protein CASSLETASNTGELFF.

This chain joins TRBV5-6 and TRBJ2-7; 7 bases line up with TRBD2. Germline trimming cut 1 base from V and 5 bases from J; bases unmatched to any gene: 12. The CDR3 loop spans 16 amino acids. Germline-derived CDR1 and CDR2 are SGHDT and YYEEEE. CDR3 sequence reads: CASSLLAPRTSNEQYF. The CDR3 nucleotides read TGTGCCAGCAGCTTGCTTGCCCCCCGGACTAGTAACGAGCAGTACTTC.

The chain uses TRBV3-1 (or the pseudogene TRBV3-2) and TRBJ2-5, with a possible D match to TRBD1 (6 bases). Trimming left V 1 base short and J 5 bases short, with 8 bases between. Germline assignment: CDR1 LGHDT and CDR2 YNNKEL (reference sequence). The CDR3 totals 13 residues. CDR3 sequence: CASSQAGAETQYF. The CDR3 nucleotides are TGTGCCAGCAGCCAAGCAGGGGCGGAGACCCAGTACTTC.

This clone is a singleton in its sample. This rearrangement joins TRBV7-9 to TRBJ1-1; 9 nucleotides line up with TRBD1. The CDR3 has 16 residues. The V gene end was trimmed by 3 bases and the J gene end by 2 bases; junction bases not matched to a gene: 7. Germline V gives CDR1 SEHNR, CDR2 FQNEAQ (reference sequence). CDR3 region: CASSFPPGQGNTEAFF. As DNA, the CDR3 is TGTGCCAGCAGCTTCCCCCCGGGACAGGGAAACACTGAAGCTTTCTTT.

The chain carries TRBV7-2 and TRBJ2-5; unclear D gene. The V gene lost 6 bases and the J gene lost 2 bases, with 7 bases spanning the gap. CDR1 and CDR2 (germline): SGHTA, FQGNSA. The CDR3 sequence is 12 residues long. This CDR3 is CASSLLQETQYF. The CDR3 region has the DNA TGTGCCAGCAGTCTCCTTCAAGAGACCCAGTACTTC.

The V call is TRBV5-4, the J call TRBJ1-1, with a possible D match to TRBD1 (6 bases). V shed 4 bases and J shed 0 bases, with 10 bases lying between them. Germline loops: CDR1 SGHNT, CDR2 YYREEE (reference sequence). The CDR3 has 14 amino acids. DNA for the CDR3: TGTGCCAGCAGCCCCGGACAGATGAACACTGAAGCTTTCTTT. It is translated as CASSPGQMNTEAFF.

V gene TRBV6-5 combines with J gene TRBJ1-1; 7 bases are shared with TRBD1. Germline V gene lookup returns CDR1 MNHEY and CDR2 SVGAGI. V lost 6 bases, J lost 4 bases, and 8 bases stayed unmatched. The CDR3 runs 14 residues. CDR3 nucleotides: TGTGCCAGCAGGCCTACAGGGGCGTCCACTGAAGCTTTCTTT. It translates to CASRPTGASTEAFF.

CDR3 residues: CASSPIAGWTDTQYF. CDR3 bases: TGTGCCAGCAGCCCCATAGCGGGGTGGACAGATACGCAGTATTTT. The chain has TRBV9 and TRBJ2-3; TRBD2 agrees at 8 bases. V dropped 4 bases and J dropped 3; count of bases not matched to a gene: 7. Germline lookup yields CDR1 SGDLS and CDR2 YYNGEE. The CDR3 sequence is 15 residues long.

The gene calls are TRBV11-2 and TRBJ2-1; no reliable D call. V lost 4 bases, J lost 12 bases, and 13 bases lay in between. The CDR3 loop spans 12 amino acids. Per germline, CDR1 SGHAT and CDR2 FQNNGV. CDR3 residues: CASSSTASGQFF. The CDR3, as DNA: TGTGCCAGCAGCTCAACTGCCTCTGGGCAGTTCTTC.

The V gene is TRBV18, the J gene TRBJ2-3; 11 bases agree with TRBD2. The germline V gene has CDR1 KGHSH and CDR2 LQKENI. J lost 2 bases, V lost 3 bases, and 4 bases had no gene match. The CDR3 is made up of 16 amino acids. CDR3 protein: CASSPLAGGATDTQYF. The CDR3 DNA is TGTGCCAGCTCACCTCTAGCGGGAGGAGCCACAGATACGCAGTATTTT.

This rearrangement joins TRBV15 to TRBJ1-1; no firm D call. The germline V and J ends were trimmed by 0 bases and 0 bases, with 8 bases remaining between them. CDR1 is LNHNV, CDR2 YYDKDF, per germline (reference sequence). The CDR3 sequence is 15 residues long. CDR3 coding DNA: TGTGCCACCAGCAGAGAGTCGCGGATGAACACTGAAGCTTTCTTT. Translated: CATSRESRMNTEAFF.

J is TRBJ2-7 and V is TRBV5-4, with 11 bases fitting TRBD2. The CDR3 has 16 residues. The V gene end was trimmed by 5 bases and the J gene end by 6 bases; junction bases not matched to a gene: 13. The germline V gene encodes CDR1 SGHNT and CDR2 YYREEE (reference sequence). The CDR3 protein is CASSSGGRTSGFEQYF. Written as DNA, the CDR3 is TGTGCCAGCAGTTCAGGGGGAAGGACTAGCGGGTTCGAGCAGTACTTC.

In this sample, this clone turned up once. The chain carries TRBV5-1 and TRBJ2-1, with 7 bases aligning to TRBD2. Germline lookup yields CDR1 SGHRS and CDR2 YFSETQ. This CDR3 has 16 amino acids. The J segment lost 6 bases and the V segment lost 4 bases, leaving 13 bases of the junction unmatched. The CDR3 DNA is TGCGCCAGCAGCCTCGGGGGGAGGTCCATCCGCAATGAGCAGTTCTTC. It yields the protein CASSLGGRSIRNEQFF.

This clone was seen a handful of times. The gene calls are TRBV28 and TRBJ2-1; 9 nucleotides agree with TRBD1. The V and J ends lost 1 base and 6 bases, in that order; junction bases with no gene match: 4. This CDR3 has 15 amino acids. Per germline, CDR1 MDHEN and CDR2 SYDVKM. The CDR3 loop reads CASSLSGTGINEQFF. The CDR3 DNA reads as TGTGCCAGCAGTTTATCAGGGACAGGGATCAATGAGCAGTTCTTC.

J is TRBJ1-1 and V is TRBV9, with TRBD1 matching over 8 bases. V gave up 0 bases and J gave up 0 bases; unmatched junction bases: 1. CDR3 length equals 15 residues. CDR1 SGDLS and CDR2 YYNGEE come from the germline V gene. The CDR3 protein is CASSVVGQVNTEAFF. The CDR3 DNA is TGTGCCAGCAGCGTAGTGGGACAGGTGAACACTGAAGCTTTCTTT.

This clone was seen once. The V gene is TRBV27, the J gene TRBJ1-1; D ambiguous. The CDR3 is made up of 14 amino acids. Germline CDR1 and CDR2: MNHEY and SMNVEV (reference sequence). V lost 3 bases and J 0 bases, leaving 8 bases between the germline ends. CDR3 loop: CASSFEGLNTEAFF. The DNA for the CDR3 is TGTGCCAGCAGTTTCGAGGGTTTGAACACTGAAGCTTTCTTT.

This clone was found once. The rearrangement joins TRBV7-9 to TRBJ1-3; 9 bases agree with TRBD1. V lost 6 bases to trimming and J lost 0 bases; unmatched junction nucleotides: 3. CDR3 length: 15 amino acids. CDR1 and CDR2 (germline): SEHNR, FQNEAQ (reference sequence). CDR3 protein: CASSQTGGSGNTIYF. In DNA form, the CDR3 reads TGTGCCAGCAGTCAGACAGGGGGCTCTGGAAACACCATATATTTT.

The chain uses TRBV19 and TRBJ1-5, with D tentatively TRBD1 (5 bases). This CDR3 has 13 amino acids. The V gene's germline CDR1 is LNHDA and CDR2 SQIVND (reference sequence). Trimming took off 5 bases at V and 2 bases at J, with 7 bases between the two ends. The CDR3 bases are TGTGCCAGTAGTCAGGGTGGCAATCAGCCCCAGCATTTT. Translation gives CASSQGGNQPQHF. Based on the CDR3 plus reference TRBV19 and TRBJ1-5, the full variable domain is DGGITQSPKYLFRKEGQNVTLSCEQNLNHDAMYWYRQDPGQGLRLIYYSQIVNDFQKGDIAEGYSVSREKKESFPLTVTSAQKNPTAFYLCASSQGGNQPQHFGDGTRLSIL.

The V gene is TRBV4-3, the J gene TRBJ2-2; 7 bases line up with TRBD2. Germline V gene lookup returns CDR1 LGHNA and CDR2 YSLEER. The length of the CDR3 is 15 residues. Germline trimming cut 4 bases from V and 7 bases from J; bases unmatched to any gene: 9. The CDR3 here is CASSRGLEGVGELFF. In DNA form, the CDR3 reads TGCGCCAGCAGCCGTGGACTAGAAGGGGTCGGGGAGCTGTTTTTT.

Only a few counts were recorded for this clone. The chain is built from TRBV18 and TRBJ1-1; D is possibly TRBD1 (6 bases). The CDR3 is 12 amino acids. Between the trimmed V and J ends, which lost 8 bases and 3 bases, there was a span of 10 bases. The V gene's germline CDR1 is KGHSH and CDR2 LQKENI. CDR3 in DNA: TGTGCCAGCAACAGGGACGACACTGAAGCTTTCTTT. It is translated as CASNRDDTEAFF.

The CDR3 nucleotides are TGTGCCAGCTCACCAGTGTCTAGCACAGATACGCAGTATTTT. Translating it yields CASSPVSSTDTQYF. J is TRBJ2-3 and V is TRBV18, with unresolved D. The V and J ends lost 2 bases and 0 bases respectively, with 6 bases between them. In germline, CDR1 is KGHSH, CDR2 LQKENI. The CDR3 covers 14 residues.

This chain uses TRBV6-6 with TRBJ2-3, with 12 bases fitting TRBD2. CDR1 is MNHNY and CDR2 is SVGAGI in the germline V gene (reference sequence). V lost 5 bases, J lost 2 bases, and 5 bases stayed unmatched. This CDR3 region has 16 residues. The CDR3 sequence is CASSPGTSGLTDTQYF. The CDR3 DNA is TGTGCCAGCAGTCCCGGGACTAGCGGGCTCACAGATACGCAGTATTTT.